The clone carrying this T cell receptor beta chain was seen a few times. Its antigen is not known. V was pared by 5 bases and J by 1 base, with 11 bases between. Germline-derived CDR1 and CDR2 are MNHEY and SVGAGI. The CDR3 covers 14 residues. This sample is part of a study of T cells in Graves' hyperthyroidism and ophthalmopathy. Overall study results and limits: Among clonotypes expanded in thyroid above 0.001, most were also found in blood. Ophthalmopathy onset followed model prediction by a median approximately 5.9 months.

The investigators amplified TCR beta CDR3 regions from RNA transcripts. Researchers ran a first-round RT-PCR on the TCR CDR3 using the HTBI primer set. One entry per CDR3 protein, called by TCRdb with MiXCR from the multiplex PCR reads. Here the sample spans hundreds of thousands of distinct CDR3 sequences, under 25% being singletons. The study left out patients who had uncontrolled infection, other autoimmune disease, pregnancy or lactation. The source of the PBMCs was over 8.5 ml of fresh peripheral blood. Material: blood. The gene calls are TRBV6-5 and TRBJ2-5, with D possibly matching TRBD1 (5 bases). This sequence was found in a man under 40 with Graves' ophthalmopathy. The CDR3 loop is CASSLPDSQETQYF. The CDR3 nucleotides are TGTGCCAGCAGTCTACCCGACAGCCAAGAGACCCAGTACTTC.